A selection of T cell receptor beta chains follows, all from one sample in a study of blood T cells in healthy people across ages. TCRdb passed the 5' RACE reads through MiXCR, listing each CDR3 protein once. The data show almost 800,000 distinct CDR3 sequences, 55% to 70% seen once. The sequenced sample consisted of blood. Receptor source: a man in his thirties or forties in good health. CDR3s leave out the opening cysteine and the closing phenylalanine or tryptophan.

V gene: TRBV6-4; CDR3 length: 15; CDR3 protein: ASSERSGASAYNEQF
V gene: TRBV25-1; CDR3 length: 13; CDR3 protein: ASSTPGRASGEQF
V gene: TRBV7-3; CDR3 length: 13; CDR3 protein: ASSLNSGTQETQY
V gene: TRBV6-5; CDR3 length: 13; CDR3 protein: ASSYRQSGANVLT
V gene: TRBV28; CDR3 length: 12; CDR3 protein: ASSFTRREDEQY
V gene: TRBV6-1; CDR3 length: 13; CDR3 protein: ASRPRAGVQETQY
V gene: TRBV7-2; CDR3 length: 11; CDR3 protein: ASSLGRRNIQY
V gene: TRBV5-1; CDR3 length: 10; CDR3 protein: ASRGGNNEQF
V gene: TRBV7-8; CDR3 length: 13; CDR3 protein: ASSLGSGANQPQH
V gene: TRBV9; CDR3 length: 13; CDR3 protein: ASSSQTHGGSEQY
V gene: TRBV20-1; CDR3 length: 12; CDR3 protein: SARVLTGHYEQY
V gene: TRBV9; CDR3 length: 16; CDR3 protein: ASSASTGGREFWDEQF
V gene: TRBV7-3; CDR3 length: 13; CDR3 protein: ASSSSGGASNTQY
V gene: TRBV20-1; CDR3 length: 11; CDR3 protein: SARGNSGYEQY
V gene: TRBV25-1; CDR3 length: 13; CDR3 protein: ASSEVGSGANVLT
V gene: TRBV25-1; CDR3 length: 10; CDR3 protein: ASSEQVHEQY
V gene: TRBV7-9; CDR3 length: 12; CDR3 protein: ASGSGREYNEQF
V gene: TRBV3-1; CDR3 length: 14; CDR3 protein: ASSQEIGELNNEQF
V gene: TRBV29-1; CDR3 length: 11; CDR3 protein: SALDPINYGYT
V gene: TRBV20-1; CDR3 length: 13; CDR3 protein: SASRVGGASYGYT
V gene: TRBV30; CDR3 length: 13; CDR3 protein: AWRGAALPPNEQF
V gene: TRBV28; CDR3 length: 12; CDR3 protein: ASSPGTGAEGYT
V gene: TRBV7-2; CDR3 length: 9; CDR3 protein: ASSYTSGVY
V gene: TRBV20-1; CDR3 length: 12; CDR3 protein: SARGPAPAWEQY
V gene: TRBV7-2; CDR3 length: 13; CDR3 protein: ASSPRTGVNQPQH
V gene: TRBV9; CDR3 length: 12; CDR3 protein: ASSVGGSRVEQF
V gene: TRBV20-1; CDR3 length: 12; CDR3 protein: SALGRGGIWEQY
V gene: TRBV7-9; CDR3 length: 13; CDR3 protein: ASSSSKYSTYEQY
V gene: TRBV6-1; CDR3 length: 14; CDR3 protein: ASSEFSSGTYNEQF
V gene: TRBV7-2; CDR3 length: 13; CDR3 protein: ASSFNQGARSPLH
V gene: TRBV7-9; CDR3 length: 12; CDR3 protein: ASSLVYNQETQY
V gene: TRBV12-3/TRBV12-4; CDR3 length: 11; CDR3 protein: ATTGTGVREQY
V gene: TRBV7-3; CDR3 length: 13; CDR3 protein: ASSPEGLSTDTQY
V gene: TRBV6-1; CDR3 length: 11; CDR3 protein: ASSPEGLLLYT
V gene: TRBV7-2; CDR3 length: 15; CDR3 protein: ASSLIPAGTGGNIQY